In its sample, the clone carrying this TCR beta chain was seen a few times. The antigen remains undetermined. These data belong to a study of T cell repertoires in cytomegalovirus infection. Germline-derived CDR1 and CDR2 are ENHRY and SYGVKD. This CDR3 has 16 amino acids. With 6 bases clipped from V and 2 bases from J, the junction kept 12 bases outside the gene matches. TCRdb reanalysed the reads using MiXCR and keeps one entry per CDR3 protein. This sample has around 710,000 distinct CDR3 sequences; about 28% occur once, and the top ten carry around 12%. This clonotype was obtained from a human donor in good health (CMV status not recorded). Some clones in this sample may be carry-over from other donors' samples. Sequencing used cultured CD8+ T cells from PBMCs, obtained from culture after CMV antigen stimulation. The chain carries TRBV10-3 and TRBJ1-2; 7 nucleotides align to TRBD1. CDR3 coding DNA: TGTGCCATCAGAATTTGGGACAGCAAACAAAACTATGGCTACACCTTC. Amino acid sequence: CAIRIWDSKQNYGYTF.